The rows below give T cell receptor beta chains drawn from one sample of a study of OX40 agonist ivuxolimab in advanced cancers. Clones were read by immunoSEQ multiplex PCR, and TCRdb kept only the in-frame ones, dropping some. The sample lists roughly 30,000 clones; 84% were seen once. Material: CD4+ or CD8+ T cells sorted from blood, obtained in a trial of the OX40 agonist ivuxolimab. The receptors derive from an adult with an advanced solid tumor such as melanoma, head and neck, liver or kidney cancer. The CDR3 runs from the conserved cysteine through the conserved F or W. A D gene is named only where the DNA matches it firmly. Size tells how often a clone was seen (once, few, many) or the class of an expanded clone, and some rows leave it out.

cdr3_nt | cdr3_aa | d_call | v_call | clone_size | j_call
TGTGCCAGCAGCCCTGCTGTTTCGGGAGAGACCCAGTACTTC | CASSPAVSGETQYF | . | TRBV6-5 | . | TRBJ2-5
TGTGCCAGCAGTTTAGAAGCGCCTAGCGGGGCCCCTAGCACAGATACGCAGTATTTT | CASSLEAPSGAPSTDTQYF | TRBD2 | TRBV27 | few | TRBJ2-3
TGTGCCAGCAGTGAATGGGGACTAGCGGGCTACGAGCAGTACTTC | CASSEWGLAGYEQYF | TRBD2 | TRBV6-1 | . | TRBJ2-7
TGTGCCAGTAGTATCTCGTTGGGGGAGACCCAGTACTTC | CASSISLGETQYF | . | TRBV19 | . | TRBJ2-5
TGTGCCACCAGCAGAGATTACAGGGAACGGGACACTGAAGCTTTCTTT | CATSRDYRERDTEAFF | . | TRBV15 | . | TRBJ1-1
TGTGCCAGCAGCTTAGTAAGAGGTGTGGGAGGATCCGGGGCCAACGTCCTGACTTTC | CASSLVRGVGGSGANVLTF | . | TRBV7-6 | . | TRBJ2-6
TGTGCCAGCATCTCGACAGGGAGTGGCTACACCTTC | CASISTGSGYTF | TRBD1 | TRBV6-5 | . | TRBJ1-2
TGTGCCTGGAGTGTATCCCTCTCTGGGGCCAACGTCCTGACTTTC | CAWSVSLSGANVLTF | . | TRBV30 | . | TRBJ2-6
TGTGCCAGCAGCTTAGTGAGGGAGCTGTTTTTT | CASSLVRELFF | . | TRBV7-2 | . | TRBJ2-2
TGTGCCAGCAGTTACCCAACAGGGGCCGAGCAGTACTTC | CASSYPTGAEQYF | TRBD1 | TRBV6-6 | . | TRBJ2-7
TGTGCCACCAAAAGTTCATCGAAGGAAAAACTGTTTTTT | CATKSSSKEKLFF | . | TRBV11-2 | . | TRBJ1-4
TGTGCCAGCAGCTATGGACAGGGAATGAACTATGGCTACACCTTC | CASSYGQGMNYGYTF | TRBD1 | TRBV7-9 | . | TRBJ1-2
TGTGCCTGGAGTGGGAGCACCGGGGAGCTGTTTTTT | CAWSGSTGELFF | . | TRBV30 | . | TRBJ2-2
TGCGCCAGCAGCCAAGATGGCCGGACTGAAGCTTTCTTT | CASSQDGRTEAFF | . | TRBV4-1 | . | TRBJ1-1
TGTGCCAGCAGTGCAGCGGGCCGGAACTATGGCTACACCTTC | CASSAAGRNYGYTF | . | TRBV6-1 | . | TRBJ1-2